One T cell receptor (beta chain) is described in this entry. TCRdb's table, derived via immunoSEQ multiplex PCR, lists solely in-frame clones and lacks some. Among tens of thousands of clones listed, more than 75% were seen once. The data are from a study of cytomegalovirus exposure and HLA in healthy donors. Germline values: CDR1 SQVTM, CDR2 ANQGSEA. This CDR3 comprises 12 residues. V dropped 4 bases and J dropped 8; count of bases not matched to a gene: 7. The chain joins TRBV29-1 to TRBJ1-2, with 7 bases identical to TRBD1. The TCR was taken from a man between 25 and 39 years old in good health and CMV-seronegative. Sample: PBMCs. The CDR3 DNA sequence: TGCAGCGTTGCGACAGGGAGAGGGGGCTACACCTTC. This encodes CSVATGRGGYTF. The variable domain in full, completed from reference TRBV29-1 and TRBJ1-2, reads SAVISQKPSRDICQRGTSLTIQCQVDSQVTMMFWYRQQPGQSLTLIATANQGSEATYESGFVIDKFPISRPNLTFSTLTVSNMSPEDSSIYLCSVATGRGGYTFGSGTRLTVV.